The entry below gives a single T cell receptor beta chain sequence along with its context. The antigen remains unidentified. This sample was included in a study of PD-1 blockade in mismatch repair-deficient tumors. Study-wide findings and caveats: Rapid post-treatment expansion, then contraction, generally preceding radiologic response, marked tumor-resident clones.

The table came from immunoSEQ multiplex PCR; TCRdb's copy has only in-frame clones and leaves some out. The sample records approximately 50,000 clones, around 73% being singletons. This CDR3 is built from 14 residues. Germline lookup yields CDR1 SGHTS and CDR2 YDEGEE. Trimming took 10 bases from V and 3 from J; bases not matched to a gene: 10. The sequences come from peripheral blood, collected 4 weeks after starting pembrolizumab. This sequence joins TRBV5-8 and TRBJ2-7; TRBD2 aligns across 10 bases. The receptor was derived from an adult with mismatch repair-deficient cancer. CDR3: CACGGAGGGYEQYF. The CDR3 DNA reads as TGTGCCTGTGGGGGAGCGGGAGGGGGCTACGAGCAGTACTTC.